Each of the 21 T cell receptor beta chains below was sequenced from the same sample in a study of cytomegalovirus exposure and HLA in healthy donors. Here immunoSEQ multiplex PCR was the method, and the copy in TCRdb shows in-frame clones only, minus some. The data hold about 170,000 clones, with approximately 86% observed a single time. Sequencing was performed on PBMCs. Receptors originate from a woman aged 18 to 35 in good health and CMV-seronegative.

The rearrangement uses TRBV4-1 and TRBJ2-7, with 10 bases fitting TRBD1. CDR1 is MGHRA, CDR2 YSYEKL, per germline. This CDR3 comprises 18 residues. Trimming took 4 bases from V and 3 from J; bases not matched to a gene: 15. This CDR3 is CASSRDYRDRGRVYEQYF. CDR3 coding DNA: TGCGCCAGCAGCCGAGACTACCGGGACAGGGGACGTGTCTACGAGCAGTACTTC.

V and J are TRBV4-3 and TRBJ1-3, with D possibly matching TRBD1 (6 bases). Per the germline V gene, CDR1 is LGHNA and CDR2 is YSLEER. V lost 1 base and J lost 0, with 10 bases in between. CDR3 length: 16 residues. The CDR3 DNA follows: TGCGCCAGCAGCCAAGCCACAGGGAGCTCTGGAAACACCATATATTTT. Translating it yields CASSQATGSSGNTIYF.

J is TRBJ2-3 and V is TRBV6-5; tentative D call: TRBD1 (6 bases). This CDR3 is built from 16 residues. Germline CDR1 is MNHEY and CDR2 is SVGAGI. V lost 0 bases, J lost 3 bases, and 13 bases lay in between. The CDR3 spells CASSYSVGAGTDTQYF. CDR3 bases: TGTGCCAGCAGTTACTCGGTGGGGGCCGGGACAGATACGCAGTATTTT.

The J gene is TRBJ2-7, the V gene TRBV11-2, with TRBD2 identical over 8 bases. The germline V gene has CDR1 SGHAT and CDR2 FQNNGV. V dropped 6 bases and J dropped 3; count of bases not matched to a gene: 7. The CDR3 has 14 amino acids. CDR3 nucleotides: TGTGCCAGCAGTACTAGCGGAGGGATCTACGAGCAGTACTTC. Residues: CASSTSGGIYEQYF.

This clone was counted only a few times. The chain combines TRBV5-6 with TRBJ1-6; no definite D call. In germline, CDR1 is SGHDT, CDR2 YYEEEE. The length of the CDR3 is 13 residues. V lost 1 base and J lost 8, with 7 bases in between. CDR3 DNA sequence: TGTGCCAGCAGCTTGCCAGAGGATTCACCCCTCCACTTT. It yields the protein CASSLPEDSPLHF.

The chain carries TRBV5-1 and TRBJ2-1; 12 bases are a match to TRBD2. The V and J ends lost 3 bases and 0 bases, in that order; junction bases with no gene match: 10. This CDR3 contains 19 residues. Germline V gives CDR1 SGHRS, CDR2 YFSETQ. DNA for the CDR3: TGCGCCAGCAGCTACCCGACTAGCGGGAGAATTGACTCCTACAATGAGCAGTTCTTC. Protein: CASSYPTSGRIDSYNEQFF.

The chain joins TRBV5-1 to TRBJ1-1; D is uncertain. V was cut by 0 bases and J by 1 base, with 16 bases left in between. Per germline, CDR1 SGHRS and CDR2 YFSETQ. The length of the CDR3 is 17 residues. DNA for the CDR3: TGCGCCAGCAGCTTGGCCCGGCAGGCGGGAGGGAACACTGAAGCTTTCTTT. Its translation: CASSLARQAGGNTEAFF.

This chain connects TRBV19 to TRBJ1-5; tentative D call: TRBD1 (5 bases). The CDR3 has 14 residues. Trimming shortened V by 1 base and J by 5 bases, and 9 bases separated the two germline ends. Looked up from germline, CDR1 is LNHDA and CDR2 is SQIVND (reference sequence). The CDR3 bases are TGTGCCAGTAGTATAGCGGCGACAGATCAGCCCCAGCATTTT. Translating gives CASSIAATDQPQHF.

This clone occurred a few times. The V call is TRBV19, the J call TRBJ2-2; TRBD1 is a possible D gene (6 bases). The CDR3 sequence is 14 residues long. V gave up 5 bases and J gave up 12 bases, with 19 bases separating them. Germline CDR1 is LNHDA and CDR2 is SQIVND (reference sequence). In DNA, the CDR3 is TGTGCCAGTAGTTCGCGGACAGAGGAGGTGAAGCTGTTTTTT. This codes for CASSSRTEEVKLFF.

The chain links TRBV7-6 to TRBJ2-2; TRBD2 might be the D (5 bases). V lost 6 bases to trimming and J lost 13 bases, with 24 bases between them. CDR3 size: 15 residues. Germline V lookup: CDR1 SGHVS, CDR2 FNYEAQ. CDR3 sequence (DNA): TGTGCCAGCAGTTTAAACGAGGGCCACCTACAAGGGCTGTTTTTT. Protein sequence: CASSLNEGHLQGLFF.

This clone was seen only once. This chain connects TRBV11-2 to TRBJ2-1, with D perhaps matching TRBD2 (5 bases). The germline V gene has CDR1 SGHAT and CDR2 FQNNGV. The CDR3 covers 14 residues. V was cut by 0 bases and J by 7 bases, with 10 bases left in between. DNA for the CDR3: TGTGCCAGCAGCTTAGATGTTACGGGGAATGAGCAGTTCTTC. It specifies CASSLDVTGNEQFF.

This clone showed up just a few times. The CDR3 sequence is CASTRDRNAYEQYF. CDR3 DNA sequence: TGTGCCAGCACGAGAGACAGAAACGCCTACGAGCAGTACTTC. V is TRBV27 and J is TRBJ2-7; tentatively, D is TRBD1 (5 bases). Trimming cost V 7 bases and J 2 bases, with 15 bases left between them. This CDR3 has 14 amino acids. Germline V CDR1 and CDR2: MNHEY, SMNVEV (reference sequence).

A remark on this clone: Other DNA sequences within the sample encode an identical CDR3. The genes are TRBV7-2 and TRBJ2-5; 7 bases agree with TRBD1. V lost 0 bases to trimming and J lost 1 base; unmatched junction nucleotides: 5. The CDR3 contains 16 residues. Per the germline V gene, CDR1 is SGHTA and CDR2 is FQGNSA. The CDR3, as DNA: TGTGCCAGCAGCTTAGCGTCGCAGGGGGTCCAAGAGACCCAGTACTTC. Its translation is CASSLASQGVQETQYF.

This chain uses TRBV7-9 with TRBJ1-2, with a tentative D call TRBD1 (5 bases). The CDR3 is made up of 16 amino acids. V was trimmed by 3 bases and J by 4 bases, leaving 18 bases between them. Germline CDR1 is SEHNR and CDR2 is FQNEAQ (reference sequence). Written as DNA, the CDR3 is TGTGCCAGCAGCTTCAGACAGTCCAATTCCGGCTATGGCTACACCTTC. This codes for CASSFRQSNSGYGYTF.

The chain combines TRBV5-1 with TRBJ1-5, with TRBD1 identical over 7 bases. Per the germline V gene, CDR1 is SGHRS and CDR2 is YFSETQ. V was pared by 3 bases and J by 3 bases, with 3 bases of the junction left unmatched. The CDR3 covers 14 residues. The CDR3 nucleotides read TGCGCCAGCAGCTGGGGGACAGACAATCAGCCCCAGCATTTT. Its protein product is CASSWGTDNQPQHF.

V gene TRBV18 combines with J gene TRBJ2-7; no clear D. The germline CDR1 and CDR2 sequences are KGHSH and LQKENI. V lost 4 bases, J lost 7 bases, and 11 bases lay in between. The CDR3 consists of 12 residues. This CDR3 reads CASSQAETEQYF. The CDR3, as DNA: TGTGCCAGCTCACAAGCTGAGACAGAGCAGTACTTC.

The V gene is TRBV6-1, the J gene TRBJ1-2; 9 positions agree with TRBD1. Germline values: CDR1 MNHNS, CDR2 SASEGT. The V gene end was trimmed by 2 bases and the J gene end by 6 bases; junction bases not matched to a gene: 13. The CDR3 totals 17 residues. CDR3 nucleotide sequence: TGTGCCAGCAGTGAAAGGGGGGACAGGGACCTGGGGCATGGCTACACCTTC. Translation gives CASSERGDRDLGHGYTF.

The chain has TRBV27 and TRBJ2-4, with 8 bases fitting TRBD1. Germline loops: CDR1 MNHEY, CDR2 SMNVEV (reference sequence). J gave up 0 bases and V 2 bases, and 21 bases lay outside the gene matches. This CDR3 contains 22 residues. The CDR3 protein is CASSLIRGSDREEREAKNIQYF. In DNA, the CDR3 is TGTGCCAGCAGTTTAATCCGGGGGTCGGACAGGGAAGAGAGGGAAGCCAAAAACATTCAGTACTTC.

This clone was recorded only once. The chain uses TRBV19 and TRBJ1-2; the D is unclear. The ends were cut back, 1 base at V and 0 bases at J, with 6 bases in the middle. Looked up from germline, CDR1 is LNHDA and CDR2 is SQIVND (reference sequence). The CDR3 consists of 14 residues. CDR3 region: CASSIAGTNYGYTF. The CDR3 coding sequence is TGTGCCAGTAGTATAGCCGGGACTAACTATGGCTACACCTTC.

This chain links TRBV4-3 with TRBJ2-3, with 7 bases that match TRBD1. CDR1 and CDR2 (germline): LGHNA, YSLEER. The trim removed 0 bases at V and 2 bases at J, leaving 8 bases unmatched. This CDR3 region has 17 residues. The DNA for the CDR3 is TGCGCCAGCAGCCAAGATAGGGGAACAGGGGTCACAGATACGCAGTATTTT. Translated, it gives CASSQDRGTGVTDTQYF.

This chain connects TRBV19 to TRBJ2-7; TRBD2 matches at 7 bases. Trimming cost V 5 bases and J 3 bases; bases outside gene matches: 1. Germline V gene lookup returns CDR1 LNHDA and CDR2 SQIVND (reference sequence). The CDR3 is 12 amino acids. The CDR3 spells CASSRDYYEQYF. DNA of the CDR3: TGTGCCAGTAGTCGGGACTACTACGAGCAGTACTTC.